This entry lists 32 T cell receptor beta chains sequenced from one sample in a study of blood T cell repertoires in COVID-19. Assay used: immunoSEQ multiplex PCR; TCRdb lists only in-frame clones, some missing. The data hold under 500,000 clones, with 75% to 90% observed a single time. Material for sequencing was PBMCs or T cells enriched from blood (not recorded which). The receptors come from a man younger than 40 who had recovered from COVID-19.

The chain joins TRBV28 to TRBJ2-5; possibly TRBD1 for D (6 bases). In germline, CDR1 is MDHEN, CDR2 SYDVKM. V was trimmed by 3 bases and J by 4 bases, leaving 18 bases between them. There are 16 residues in the CDR3. CDR3 amino acids: CASSLRDKAFLETQYF. CDR3 nucleotide sequence: TGTGCCAGCAGTTTGAGGGACAAGGCGTTTCTAGAGACCCAGTACTTC. The full variable domain, rest sourced from reference TRBV28 and TRBJ2-5, is DVKVTQSSRYLVKRTGEKVFLECVQDMDHENMFWYRQDPGLGLRLIYFSYDVKMKEKGDIPEGYSVSREKKERFSLILESASTNQTSMYLCASSLRDKAFLETQYFGPGTRLLVL.

The V gene is TRBV28, the J gene TRBJ2-3, with 13 positions matching TRBD2. The ends lost 7 bases at V and 5 bases at J; junction bases unmatched: 6. Germline V CDR1 and CDR2: MDHEN, SYDVKM. CDR3 length equals 15 residues. CDR3 in DNA: TGTGCCAGCATTACTAGCGGGAGGGGGGGAGATACGCAGTATTTT. This sequence encodes CASITSGRGGDTQYF.

CDR3 nucleotide sequence: TGTGCCAGCAGTGAAGCGCTTCAGGCAGTATATGGCTACACCTTC. Translating gives CASSEALQAVYGYTF. V is TRBV2 and J is TRBJ1-2, with unresolved D. V gave up 0 bases and J gave up 5 bases, with 13 bases separating them. Germline loops: CDR1 SNHLY, CDR2 FYNNEI. This CDR3 has 15 amino acids.

This clone was seen many times. The J gene is TRBJ1-5, the V gene TRBV7-9, with D possibly matching TRBD1 (5 bases). V shed 5 bases and J shed 5 bases, with 19 bases lying between them. CDR3 size: 16 residues. Germline-derived CDR1 and CDR2 are SEHNR and FQNEAQ (reference sequence). CDR3 region: CASSDGRLGVYQPQHF. The CDR3 nucleotides read TGTGCCAGCAGCGACGGCCGCTTAGGGGTCTATCAGCCCCAGCATTTT.

This clone was observed a handful of times. The chain employs TRBV5-1 and TRBJ2-5, with 7 bases lining up with TRBD2. From germline, CDR1 is SGHRS and CDR2 YFSETQ. V shed 5 bases, J shed 1 base, and the junction held 8 bases outside the gene matches. The CDR3 is made up of 15 amino acids. CDR3 coding DNA: TGCGCCAGCAGTCGGGGCGGGACTACCCAAGAGACCCAGTACTTC. Translating gives CASSRGGTTQETQYF.

The chain has TRBV5-1 and TRBJ2-5, with TRBD1 matching 9 bases. CDR1 SGHRS and CDR2 YFSETQ come from the germline V gene. Losses at the gene ends were 0 bases for V and 5 bases for J; bases not matched to a gene: 11. The CDR3 consists of 17 residues. CDR3 amino acids: CASSLVPGTGSYETQYF. CDR3 bases: TGCGCCAGCAGCTTGGTCCCCGGGACAGGGTCCTACGAGACCCAGTACTTC.

The chain joins TRBV29-1 to TRBJ1-2; a weak D match, TRBD1 (5 bases). Trimming cost V 7 bases and J 3 bases, with 15 bases left between them. The V gene's germline CDR1 is SQVTM and CDR2 ANQGSEA. This CDR3 is built from 13 residues. As DNA, the CDR3 is TGCAGCGCTGGGAGGGACTCGGACTATGGCTACACCTTC. Encoded protein: CSAGRDSDYGYTF.

The V call is TRBV15, the J call TRBJ1-5; 8 bases line up with TRBD1. Germline CDR1 and CDR2: LNHNV and YYDKDF (reference sequence). The J segment lost 6 bases and the V segment lost 3 bases, leaving 7 bases of the junction unmatched. The CDR3 sequence is 15 residues long. CDR3 DNA: TGTGCCACCAGCAGCGGACAGGGAGGGCCTCAGCCCCAGCATTTT. Translation: CATSSGQGGPQPQHF.

In DNA, the CDR3 is TGTGCCAGCAGCTTGGATTACCGGGACTCGCCGCAAGAGACCCAGTACTTC. This codes for CASSLDYRDSPQETQYF. J is TRBJ2-5 and V is TRBV5-4, with a weak D call TRBD2 (6 bases). Trimming took off 0 bases at V and 2 bases at J, with 17 bases between the two ends. The CDR3 has 17 residues. Germline CDR1 reads SGHNT; CDR2 reads YYREEE (reference sequence).

The CDR3 protein is CASSERQGIYGYTF. The CDR3 DNA sequence: TGTGCCAGCAGTGAAAGACAGGGAATCTATGGCTACACCTTC. The J gene is TRBJ1-2, the V gene TRBV6-1; 7 nucleotides align to TRBD1. J gave up 4 bases and V 2 bases, and 4 bases lay outside the gene matches. The length of the CDR3 is 14 residues. Germline CDR1 is MNHNS and CDR2 is SASEGT.

The V and J genes are TRBV7-9 and TRBJ1-5; D might be TRBD1 (6 bases). The ends were cut back, 1 base at V and 1 base at J, with 8 bases in the middle. The CDR3 loop spans 15 amino acids. Germline V CDR1 and CDR2: SEHNR, FQNEAQ (reference sequence). The CDR3 sequence: CASSLGGGSNQPQHF. CDR3 DNA sequence: TGTGCCAGCAGCTTAGGAGGGGGAAGCAATCAGCCCCAGCATTTT.

The rearrangement joins TRBV9 to TRBJ2-3, with D tentatively TRBD2 (5 bases). Germline CDR1 reads SGDLS; CDR2 reads YYNGEE. The V and J ends lost 3 bases and 5 bases respectively, with 13 bases between them. The CDR3 has 14 amino acids. CDR3: CASSGRRERDTQYF. The CDR3 bases are TGTGCCAGCAGCGGACGTAGGGAGAGAGATACGCAGTATTTT.

V and J are TRBV29-1 and TRBJ2-7; no clear D gene. V gave up 0 bases and J gave up 0 bases, with 6 bases separating them. Germline lookup yields CDR1 SQVTM and CDR2 ANQGSEA. This CDR3 comprises 13 residues. As DNA, the CDR3 is TGCAGCGTTGAAGACCCATCCTCCTACGAGCAGTACTTC. The encoded protein is CSVEDPSSYEQYF.

The chain couples TRBV6-5 to TRBJ1-6; TRBD1 is a possible D gene (5 bases). Trimming shortened V by 7 bases and J by 7 bases, and 11 bases separated the two germline ends. The length of the CDR3 is 13 residues. Germline V gene sequence: CDR1 MNHEY, CDR2 SVGAGI. Written as DNA, the CDR3 is TGTGCCAGCACCCAAGGGGTGAATTCACCCCTCCACTTT. Translation: CASTQGVNSPLHF.

This chain joins TRBV15 and TRBJ2-5; TRBD2 matches at 9 bases. This CDR3 is built from 16 residues. From germline, CDR1 is LNHNV and CDR2 YYDKDF (reference sequence). The V segment lost 1 base and the J segment 5 bases; nucleotides outside the gene matches: 8. CDR3 in DNA: TGTGCCACCAGCAGAGGGCCAGCGGGAGGATACGAGACCCAGTACTTC. This encodes CATSRGPAGGYETQYF. Full variable domain (remainder filled in from reference TRBV15 and TRBJ2-5): DAMVIQNPRYQVTQFGKPVTLSCSQTLNHNVMYWYQQKSSQAPKLLFHYYDKDFNNEADTPDNFQSRRPNTSFCFLDIRSPGLGDTAMYLCATSRGPAGGYETQYFGPGTRLLVL.

This rearrangement joins TRBV5-1 to TRBJ1-4; tentatively, D is TRBD1 (6 bases). Germline CDR1 and CDR2: SGHRS and YFSETQ. Between the trimmed V and J ends, which lost 2 bases and 8 bases, there was a span of 13 bases. CDR3 size: 14 residues. CDR3 region: CASSFVGQGEKLFF. In DNA, the CDR3 is TGCGCCAGCAGCTTTGTCGGCCAGGGGGAAAAACTGTTTTTT.

The chain carries TRBV7-9 and TRBJ2-1; TRBD2 matches 9 bases. Germline CDR1 and CDR2: SEHNR and FQNEAQ (reference sequence). This CDR3 is built from 19 residues. V dropped 7 bases and J dropped 6; count of bases not matched to a gene: 22. The CDR3 is CASNPELGAGGPGSNEQFF. CDR3 coding DNA: TGTGCCAGCAACCCGGAGCTCGGGGCGGGAGGGCCTGGGTCCAATGAGCAGTTCTTC.

V is TRBV7-9 and J is TRBJ2-5; 7 positions match TRBD1. The V gene's germline CDR1 is SEHNR and CDR2 FQNEAQ (reference sequence). With V trimmed by 0 bases and J by 2 bases, 0 bases remained unmatched. The CDR3 covers 14 residues. The CDR3 nucleotides read TGTGCCAGCAGCTTAGCGGACAGGCAAGAGACCCAGTACTTC. Protein: CASSLADRQETQYF. Together with reference TRBV7-9 and TRBJ2-5, the CDR3 gives the full variable domain: DTGVSQNPRHKITKRGQNVTFRCDPISEHNRLYWYRQTLGQGPEFLTYFQNEAQLEKSRLLSDRFSAERPKGSFSTLEIQRTEQGDSAMYLCASSLADRQETQYFGPGTRLLVL.

The rearrangement uses TRBV10-2 and TRBJ1-5, with D hard to call. Germline V lookup: CDR1 WSHSY, CDR2 SAAADI. The CDR3 sequence is 13 residues long. Deletions cut 4 bases from V and 11 bases from J, with 15 bases between. CDR3 region: CASSGTSREAQHF. The CDR3 DNA reads as TGCGCCAGCAGTGGAACGTCGCGAGAGGCCCAGCATTTT.

V and J are TRBV27 and TRBJ1-1; TRBD1 might be the D (5 bases). The CDR3 length is 14 residues. Germline V lookup: CDR1 MNHEY, CDR2 SMNVEV (reference sequence). The V and J ends lost 6 bases and 3 bases respectively, with 14 bases between them. This chain's CDR3 is CASRIGGEYTEAFF. CDR3 DNA: TGTGCCAGCAGAATTGGGGGGGAGTACACTGAAGCTTTCTTT.

The chain is built from TRBV6-5 and TRBJ2-7, with 9 bases fitting TRBD2. Germline CDR1 is MNHEY and CDR2 is SVGAGI. After removal of 6 bases from V and 7 bases from J, the junction contained 10 bases not matched to a gene. CDR3 length: 14 residues. The CDR3 DNA is TGTGCCAGCAGGATAGCGGGAGCCCAGGGTGAGCAGTACTTC. Protein sequence: CASRIAGAQGEQYF.

This clone is a singleton in its sample. The V and J genes are TRBV18 and TRBJ2-7; TRBD1 matches at 7 bases. Germline V CDR1 and CDR2: KGHSH, LQKENI. This CDR3 comprises 15 residues. The V gene end was trimmed by 4 bases and the J gene end by 2 bases; junction bases not matched to a gene: 8. This CDR3 reads CASSRPGQMAYEQYF. As DNA, the CDR3 is TGTGCCAGCTCACGACCGGGACAGATGGCCTACGAGCAGTACTTC.

This rearrangement joins TRBV7-2 to TRBJ1-2, with D hard to call. V lost 3 bases, J lost 0 bases, and 8 bases lay in between. Germline V gives CDR1 SGHTA, CDR2 FQGNSA. The CDR3 has 14 residues. The CDR3 here is CASSFFLANYGYTF. CDR3 DNA sequence: TGTGCCAGCAGCTTTTTTTTAGCTAACTATGGCTACACCTTC.

This clone has a handful of counts. The rearrangement joins TRBV19 to TRBJ2-2, with TRBD2 matching 9 bases. Germline assignment: CDR1 LNHDA and CDR2 SQIVND (reference sequence). With V trimmed by 6 bases and J by 1 base, 0 bases remained unmatched. This CDR3 region has 14 residues. The CDR3 reads CASRTSGNTGELFF. In nucleotides, the CDR3 is TGTGCCAGTAGGACTAGCGGGAACACCGGGGAGCTGTTTTTT.

V usage is TRBV18 and J usage is TRBJ1-5; the D is unclear. The V gene lost 2 bases and the J gene lost 5 bases, with 7 bases spanning the gap. Germline V lookup: CDR1 KGHSH, CDR2 LQKENI. The CDR3 sequence is 13 residues long. DNA of the CDR3: TGTGCCAGCTCACCAACTTCGGATCAGCCCCAGCATTTT. Translated, it gives CASSPTSDQPQHF.

The rearrangement uses TRBV12-3 or TRBV12-4 and TRBJ1-1; tentative D call: TRBD1 (6 bases). The length of the CDR3 is 13 residues. Deletions cut 0 bases from V and 11 bases from J, with 13 bases between. DNA for the CDR3: TGTGCCAGCAGTTTAGCGCAGGGGTTGGCCGCTTTCTTT. It codes for CASSLAQGLAAFF.

This chain uses TRBV27 with TRBJ2-7; a possible D gene is TRBD1 (6 bases). V dropped 2 bases and J dropped 5 bases, with 16 bases sitting between them. Germline V gene data show CDR1 as MNHEY and CDR2 as SMNVEV (reference sequence). The CDR3 length is 15 residues. CDR3: CASSLRAGVGHEQYF. The CDR3, as DNA: TGTGCCAGCAGTTTACGGGCAGGGGTGGGCCACGAGCAGTACTTC.

The chain has TRBV11-2 and TRBJ2-5; 7 nucleotides match TRBD1. CDR3 length equals 16 residues. Germline values: CDR1 SGHAT, CDR2 FQNNGV. Trimming removed 5 bases from V and 4 bases from J; junction bases left unmatched: 13. The CDR3 bases are TGTGCCAGCAGCACCTCGACAGGGTGGCCCTTAGAGACCCAGTACTTC. This gives the protein CASSTSTGWPLETQYF.

The chain is built from TRBV6-5 and TRBJ1-1; no clear D. CDR3 length: 15 amino acids. Germline assignment: CDR1 MNHEY and CDR2 SVGAGI. The ends were cut back, 2 bases at V and 0 bases at J, with 10 bases in the middle. CDR3 protein: CASSYRGVMNTEAFF. The CDR3 DNA follows: TGTGCCAGCAGTTACCGGGGAGTTATGAACACTGAAGCTTTCTTT.

This chain joins TRBV6-5 and TRBJ1-1, with no clear D. The CDR3 has 13 residues. Germline loops: CDR1 MNHEY, CDR2 SVGAGI. V was shortened by 5 bases and J by 1 base, with 8 bases between the two germline ends. The CDR3 DNA is TGTGCCAGCAGTCGCGGTTCGAACACTGAAGCTTTCTTT. This codes for CASSRGSNTEAFF.

This clone appeared once. The chain is built from TRBV27 and TRBJ1-5; D unclear. Per germline, CDR1 MNHEY and CDR2 SMNVEV (reference sequence). Trimming stripped 4 bases from V and 4 bases from J, with 8 bases between. The CDR3 has 13 amino acids. The chain's CDR3 is CASSSRTNQPQHF. CDR3 sequence (DNA): TGTGCCAGCAGTTCCAGAACGAATCAGCCCCAGCATTTT.

V is TRBV10-3 and J is TRBJ2-3; TRBD2 matches 12 bases. The V segment lost 6 bases and the J segment 4 bases; nucleotides outside the gene matches: 8. Per the germline V gene, CDR1 is ENHRY and CDR2 is SYGVKD. CDR3 length: 16 residues. CDR3 coding DNA: TGTGCCATCAGCGCCCGACTAGCGGGAGAATCAGATACGCAGTATTTT. Its translation is CAISARLAGESDTQYF.